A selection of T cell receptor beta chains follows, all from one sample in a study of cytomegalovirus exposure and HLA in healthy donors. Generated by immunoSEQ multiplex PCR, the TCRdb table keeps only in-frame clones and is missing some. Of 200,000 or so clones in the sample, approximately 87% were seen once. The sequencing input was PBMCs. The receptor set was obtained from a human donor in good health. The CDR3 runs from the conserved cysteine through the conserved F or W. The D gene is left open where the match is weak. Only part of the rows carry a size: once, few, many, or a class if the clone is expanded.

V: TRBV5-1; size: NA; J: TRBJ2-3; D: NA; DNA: TGCGCCAGCAGCCAACGGGTTGGCGGGAGCACAGATACGCAGTATTTT; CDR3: CASSQRVGGSTDTQYF
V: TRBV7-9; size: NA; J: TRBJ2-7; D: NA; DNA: TGTGCCAGCAGCCAAGATGTTGTTCTAGTTACCCAGCAGTACTTC; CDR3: CASSQDVVLVTQQYF
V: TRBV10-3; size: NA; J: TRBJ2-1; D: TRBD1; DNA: TGTGCCATCAGTGATAGGACAGGGCGGATCAACAATGAGCAGTTCTTC; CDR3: CAISDRTGRINNEQFF
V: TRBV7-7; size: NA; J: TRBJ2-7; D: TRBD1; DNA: TGTGCTAGCAGCCATACTCAGACAGGGCTCGACGAGCAGTACTTC; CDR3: CASSHTQTGLDEQYF
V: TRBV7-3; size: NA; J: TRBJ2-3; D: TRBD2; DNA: TGTGCCAGTGGGAGGGCAACAGATACGCAGTATTTT; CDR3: CASGRATDTQYF
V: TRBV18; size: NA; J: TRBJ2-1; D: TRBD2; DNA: TGTGCCAGCACCCCCTCCGGCGGGGGGCGCAGCGGTGCGTTCTTC; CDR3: CASTPSGGGRSGAFF
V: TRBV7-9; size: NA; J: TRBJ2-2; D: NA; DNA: TGTGCCAGCAGTTATCGCCGGGACACCGGGGAGCTGTTTTTT; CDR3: CASSYRRDTGELFF
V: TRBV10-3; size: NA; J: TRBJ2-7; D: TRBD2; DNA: TGTGCCATCAGTGGGACTAGCGGGAGTACCCACGAGCAGTACTTC; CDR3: CAISGTSGSTHEQYF
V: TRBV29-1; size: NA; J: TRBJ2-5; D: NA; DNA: TGCAGCGTTGACAGCCTCGGGGTGGAAGAAGAGACCCAGTACTTC; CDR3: CSVDSLGVEEETQYF
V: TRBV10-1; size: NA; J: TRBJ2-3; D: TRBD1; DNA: TGCGCCAGCACCGAGGACAGGGCGACAGATACGCAGTATTTT; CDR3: CASTEDRATDTQYF
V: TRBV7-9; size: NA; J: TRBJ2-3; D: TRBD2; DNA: TGTGCCAGCAGCCCCGGGACTAGCTACACAGATACGCAGTATTTT; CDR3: CASSPGTSYTDTQYF
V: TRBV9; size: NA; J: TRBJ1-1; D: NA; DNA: TGTGCCAGCAAAGGCGGGGACACTGAAGCTTTCTTT; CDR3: CASKGGDTEAFF
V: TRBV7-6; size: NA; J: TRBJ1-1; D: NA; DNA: TGTGCCAGCAGCTTAGGAGAAGATTCTGAAGCTTTCTTT; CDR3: CASSLGEDSEAFF
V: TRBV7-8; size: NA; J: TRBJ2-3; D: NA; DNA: TGTGCCAGCAGGGCAGGGTTCACAGATACGCAGTATTTT; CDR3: CASRAGFTDTQYF
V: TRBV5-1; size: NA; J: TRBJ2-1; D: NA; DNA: TGCGCCAGCAGCTGGGCCGGGACAAACAATGAGCAGTTCTTC; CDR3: CASSWAGTNNEQFF
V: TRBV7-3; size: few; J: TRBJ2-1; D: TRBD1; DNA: TGTGCCAGCAGCTACAGGGGTAAAAGCTCCTACAATGAGCAGTTCTTC; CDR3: CASSYRGKSSYNEQFF
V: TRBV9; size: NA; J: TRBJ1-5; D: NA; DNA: TGTGCCAGCAGCGTAGATGGTGGAGGTCAGCCCCAGCATTTT; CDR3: CASSVDGGGQPQHF
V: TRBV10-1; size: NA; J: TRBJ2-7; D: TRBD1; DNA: TGCGCCAGCAGCGACAGGGGTACCTACGAGCAGTACTTC; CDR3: CASSDRGTYEQYF
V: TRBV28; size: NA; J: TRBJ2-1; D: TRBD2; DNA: TGTGCCAGCGCTGGACTAGCTAGCTCCTACAATGAGCAGTTCTTC; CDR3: CASAGLASSYNEQFF
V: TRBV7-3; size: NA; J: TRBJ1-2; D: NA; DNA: TGTGCCAGCAGCGCTGGGAGGGGACAAACTAACTATGGCTACACCTTC; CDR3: CASSAGRGQTNYGYTF
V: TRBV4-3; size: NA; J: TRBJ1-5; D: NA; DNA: TGCGCCAGCAGCCAAGAGTTCTCGGACATCCAGCCCCAGCATTTT; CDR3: CASSQEFSDIQPQHF
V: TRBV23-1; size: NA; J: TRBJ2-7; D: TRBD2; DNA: TGCGCCAGCAGTCAATGCGGTAGCGGGAACCGTTTCTCCTACGAGCAGTACTTC; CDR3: CASSQCGSGNRFSYEQYF
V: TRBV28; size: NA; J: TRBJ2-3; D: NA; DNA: TGTGCCAGCAGTTTAGAGGCGGGAAACACAGATACGCAGTATTTT; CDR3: CASSLEAGNTDTQYF
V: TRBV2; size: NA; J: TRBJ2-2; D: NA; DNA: TGTGCCAGCAGTCTGGAGAGCACCGGGGAGCTGTTTTTT; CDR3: CASSLESTGELFF
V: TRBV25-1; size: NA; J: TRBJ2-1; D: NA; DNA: TGTGCCAGCAGTGACAGGGTACACAATGAGCAGTTCTTC; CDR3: CASSDRVHNEQFF
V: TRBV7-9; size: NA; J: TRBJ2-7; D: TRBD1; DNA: TGTGCCAGCAGCTTGGTTGTGACAGGGAGCTTCGTCGTCTACGAGCAGTACTTC; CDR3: CASSLVVTGSFVVYEQYF
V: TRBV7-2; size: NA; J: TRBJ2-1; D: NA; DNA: TGTGCCAGCAGCTCGCAGGGGTATGAGCAGTTCTTC; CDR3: CASSSQGYEQFF
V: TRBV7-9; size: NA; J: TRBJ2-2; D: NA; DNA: TGTGCCAGCAGCACGGACAGAAACACCGGGGAGCTGTTTTTT; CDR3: CASSTDRNTGELFF
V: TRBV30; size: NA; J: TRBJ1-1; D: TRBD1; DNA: TGTGCCTGGAGCCCCGGGGACAGGGCGAACACTGAAGCTTTCTTT; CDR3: CAWSPGDRANTEAFF
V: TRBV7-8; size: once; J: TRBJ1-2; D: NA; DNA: TGTGCCAGCAGCTTAGCAGGCGGAAACTATGGCTACACCTTC; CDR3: CASSLAGGNYGYTF
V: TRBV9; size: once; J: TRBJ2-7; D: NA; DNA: TGTGCCAGCAGCGTAGAAGGAGGGAGCGAGCAGTACTTC; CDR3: CASSVEGGSEQYF
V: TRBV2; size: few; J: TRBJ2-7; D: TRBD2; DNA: TGTGCCAGCAGTGAAAGAAGCGGGGGAGTTTACGAGCAGTACTTC; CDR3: CASSERSGGVYEQYF
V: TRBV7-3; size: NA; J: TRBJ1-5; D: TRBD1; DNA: TGTGCCAGAATGGGGACAGCAGATAGCAATCAGCCCCAGCATTTT; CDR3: CARMGTADSNQPQHF
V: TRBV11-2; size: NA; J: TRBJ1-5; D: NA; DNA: TGTGCCAGCAGCTTTTCCCAGATATATAGCAATCAGCCCCAGCATTTT; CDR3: CASSFSQIYSNQPQHF
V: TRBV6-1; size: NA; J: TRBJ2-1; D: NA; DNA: TGTGCCAGCAGTGGAGGACACCTGGGGAACAATGAGCAGTTCTTC; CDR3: CASSGGHLGNNEQFF
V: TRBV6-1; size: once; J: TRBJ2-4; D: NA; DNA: TGTGCCAGCAGTGAGGGCCCCACAGGATGGGAAAACATTCAGTACTTC; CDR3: CASSEGPTGWENIQYF
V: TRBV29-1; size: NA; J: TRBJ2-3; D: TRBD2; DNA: TGCAGCGCTACGGGGGGGCTGGGAAGCGGACGCACAGATACGCAGTATTTT; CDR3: CSATGGLGSGRTDTQYF
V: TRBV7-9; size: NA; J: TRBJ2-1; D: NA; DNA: TGTGCCAGCAGCCTGCCGGGAGCCGCGGGGAATGAGCAGTTCTTC; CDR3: CASSLPGAAGNEQFF
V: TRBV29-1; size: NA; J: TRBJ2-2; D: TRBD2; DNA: TGCAGCGTCGAGACCTCAGGACTAGCGGGACACACCGGGGAGCTGTTTTTT; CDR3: CSVETSGLAGHTGELFF
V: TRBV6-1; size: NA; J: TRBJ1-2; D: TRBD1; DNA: TGTGCCAGCAGCATCCGGGACAGGGTGAGGTACACCTTC; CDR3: CASSIRDRVRYTF
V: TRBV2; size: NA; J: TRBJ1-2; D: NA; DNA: TGTGCCAGCAGTGAACGGGAAAGCTATGGCTACACCTTC; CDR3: CASSERESYGYTF
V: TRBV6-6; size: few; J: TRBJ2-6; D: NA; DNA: TGTGCCAGCAGCCTCGACAGGCCTGGGGCCAACGTCCTGACTTTC; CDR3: CASSLDRPGANVLTF
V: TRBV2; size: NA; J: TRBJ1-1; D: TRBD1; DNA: TGTGCCAGCAGTGCATGGACAGGGGGGGACACTGAAGCTTTCTTT; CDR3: CASSAWTGGDTEAFF
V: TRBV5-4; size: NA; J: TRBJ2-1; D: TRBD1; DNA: TGTGCCAGCAGTTGGGACAGGGGGTCCAATGAGCAGTTCTTC; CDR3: CASSWDRGSNEQFF
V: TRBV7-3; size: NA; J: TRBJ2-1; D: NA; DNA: TGTGCCAGCAGCGATCTCACGGGGCAGTTCTTC; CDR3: CASSDLTGQFF
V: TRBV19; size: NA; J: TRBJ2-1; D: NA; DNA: TGTGCCAGTAGTATCTCCGGGAGCTCCTACAATGAGCAGTTCTTC; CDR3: CASSISGSSYNEQFF
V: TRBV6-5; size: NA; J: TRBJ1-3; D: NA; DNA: TGTGCCAGCAGAGCGGTCGGCTCTGGAAACACCATATATTTT; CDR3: CASRAVGSGNTIYF
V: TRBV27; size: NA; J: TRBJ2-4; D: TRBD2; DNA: TGTGCCAGCAGTTTAGTGGCTAGCGGGAGTATAGCCAAAAACATTCAGTACTTC; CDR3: CASSLVASGSIAKNIQYF